The clone carrying this T cell receptor beta chain has a count of ten or more. What it binds is unknown. The V gene lost 4 bases and the J gene lost 0 bases, with 7 bases spanning the gap. Germline assignment: CDR1 SQVTM and CDR2 ANQGSEA. This CDR3 region has 12 residues. Priming with a constant-region primer yielded TCR beta cDNA from about 510 ng total RNA. For TCR beta, libraries were produced by three nested multiplex PCR rounds using slightly modified ARM-PCR. A C-beta reverse primer and TRBV1-TRBV30 forward primers served in each of the first two PCR rounds, at ten to eleven cycles apiece. TCRdb passed the multiplex PCR reads through MiXCR, listing each CDR3 protein once. Of fewer than 150,000 distinct CDR3 sequences listed, 50% to 65% are singletons. These data come from a study of tumor-infiltrating lymphocytes in primary liver carcinoma. In the study overall: The patients included men and women who were aged 30 to 69 years.

Extraction of RNA together with DNA used roughly 19-32 mg of unsorted bulk tissue. Study-wide results and limits: Presence in all five tumor regions was observed for only about 7-24% of top clones.

This TCR was recovered from an older woman with primary liver carcinoma and hepatitis B virus infection. This rearrangement joins TRBV29-1 to TRBJ2-7; possibly TRBD1 or TRBD2 for D (5 bases each). Specimen: liver tumor tissue from sampling region 1. Subset here: tumor region T1, superior pole. CDR3 in amino acids: CSVVRGSYEQYF. The DNA for the CDR3 is TGCAGCGTTGTGAGGGGCTCCTACGAGCAGTACTTC.